This T cell receptor (beta chain) is drawn from a study of human T cells and chemical hapten exposure. Study-wide background: Slight volume differences across pooled libraries mainly accounted for varying per-sample TCR yields.

Using its own MiXCR run on the RACE reads, TCRdb lists one record per CDR3 protein. The data contain 300,000 to 450,000 distinct CDR3 sequences, 4% to 6% of them singletons. The germline V gene encodes CDR1 MNHEY and CDR2 SVGAGI. V lost 2 bases to trimming and J lost 5 bases, with 9 bases between them. The CDR3 spans 13 residues. Time point denoted: pre-sensitization, week 0. Indicated treatment: therapeutic diphenylcyclopropenone sensitization with weekly scalp DPC. There are a few counts of this clonotype. Sequencing was performed on whole blood, taken in connection with sensitization to the hapten diphenylcyclopropenone (DPC). This TCR came from a woman aged 45-59 years with alopecia areata. Some clones in this sample may be carry-over from other donors' samples. The chain is built from TRBV6-5 and TRBJ1-1, with no clear D. In nucleotides, the CDR3 is TGTGCCAGCAGTTACATGGGTGGAACTGAAGCTTTCTTT. It codes for CASSYMGGTEAFF.